The 4 T cell receptor beta chains reported below all come from one sample, sequenced in a study of blood T cell repertoires in COVID-19. Here immunoSEQ multiplex PCR was the method, and the copy in TCRdb shows in-frame clones only, minus some. The sample comprises around 180,000 clones, about nine tenths of which are singletons, and about a quarter rests with the top ten. Sequencing was carried out using peripheral blood. All receptors come from a man aged 55 to 70 with acute or convalescent COVID-19.

This chain uses TRBV7-9 with TRBJ1-1; D might be TRBD1 (6 bases). In germline, CDR1 is SEHNR, CDR2 FQNEAQ (reference sequence). V was cut by 3 bases and J by 7 bases, with 15 bases left in between. CDR3 size: 14 residues. DNA of the CDR3: TGTGCCAGCAGCTTTGGACAGCACAGACTTGAAGCTTTCTTT. Amino acids: CASSFGQHRLEAFF.

The J gene is TRBJ2-7, the V gene TRBV6-5; 10 nucleotides line up with TRBD1. Germline CDR1 and CDR2: MNHEY and SVGAGI. V gave up 5 bases and J gave up 6 bases; unmatched junction bases: 7. The CDR3 sequence is 14 residues long. The CDR3 DNA sequence: TGTGCCAGCAGTACCGGGACAGGGGCCTTCGAGCAGTACGTC. As protein: CASSTGTGAFEQYV.

The V gene is TRBV6-4, the J gene TRBJ2-7, with D maybe TRBD2 (5 bases). The germline gives CDR1 MRHNA, CDR2 SNTAGT. The CDR3 runs to 13 residues. With 4 bases removed from V and 9 bases from J, the gap between germline ends came to 16 bases. The CDR3 loop is CASSVSGDSAQYF. In DNA form, the CDR3 reads TGTGCCAGCAGTGTCTCCGGGGATTCTGCGCAGTACTTC.

The rearrangement joins TRBV6-5 to TRBJ2-3; the match to TRBD1 covers 10 bases. Germline CDR1 MNHEY, CDR2 SVGAGI. The trim removed 10 bases at V and 5 bases at J, leaving 6 bases unmatched. CDR3 length: 13 residues. CDR3 sequence reads: CATSGQGGDTQYF. The DNA of the CDR3 is TGTGCCACCTCAGGACAGGGGGGAGATACGCAGTATTTT.